This is a list of T cell receptor beta chains from one sample in a study of cytomegalovirus exposure and HLA in healthy donors. Using immunoSEQ multiplex PCR, the repertoire was profiled, and TCRdb retains in-frame clones only, with some absent. Of more than 95,000 clones in the sample, around 73% were seen once. The material sequenced was PBMCs. Receptor source: a woman aged 40-49 years in good health and CMV-seronegative. Each CDR3 is given with its conserved first and last residue. The D gene is left open where the match is weak. Not all rows give a size; the values are once, few, many and, for expanded clones, a class.

TRBV5-1	.	.	TRBJ2-7	TGCGCCAGCAGCTCCGGGACACCCCCTTACGAGCAGTACTTC	CASSSGTPPYEQYF
TRBV7-8	.	.	TRBJ2-2	TGTGCCAGCAGCTTAAGTCCAGGTCGAGCCGGGGAGCTGTTTTTT	CASSLSPGRAGELFF
TRBV7-7	.	TRBD2	TRBJ2-5	TGTGCTAGCAGCTTTAGCGGGAGTGCGGCCGAGACCCAGTACTTC	CASSFSGSAAETQYF
TRBV9	.	.	TRBJ1-3	TGTGCCAGCAGCTCCCCTCGACTTTGGAGCTCTGGAAACACCATATATTTT	CASSSPRLWSSGNTIYF
TRBV4-1	.	.	TRBJ1-5	TGCGCCAGCAGCCAAGAAGCCCCAGGACAAAATCAGCCCCAGCATTTT	CASSQEAPGQNQPQHF
TRBV5-6	.	.	TRBJ1-1	TGTGCCAGCAGCCGCAGACAGTCTGAAGCTTTCTTT	CASSRRQSEAFF
TRBV7-2	.	.	TRBJ2-7	TGTGCCAGCAGCCCCGTGGCGGAACTATACGAGCAGTACTTC	CASSPVAELYEQYF
TRBV5-8	.	.	TRBJ2-4	TGTGCCAGCAGGGACCTAGCGAACATTCAGTACTTC	CASRDLANIQYF
TRBV18	.	.	TRBJ1-1	TGTGCCAGCTCACCTCAGACCCCCGCAGGGTCGAGCACTGAAGCTTTCTTT	CASSPQTPAGSSTEAFF
TRBV27	.	.	TRBJ2-5	TGTGCCAGCAGTACGGGTTCGGAGCAGTACTTC	CASSTGSEQYF
TRBV5-6	.	TRBD2	TRBJ2-7	TGTGCCAGCAGCCTATTGATGGTAGCGGGGAACTACGGGGAGCAGTACTTC	CASSLLMVAGNYGEQYF
TRBV5-4	.	TRBD1	TRBJ2-3	TGTGCCAGCAGCGCAACAGGGGGCTTGGATACGCAGTATTTT	CASSATGGLDTQYF
TRBV27	.	TRBD1	TRBJ1-5	TGTGCCAGCAGTTTAAGAGGTCTCGGGACAGGGGGAATTTATCAGCCCCAGCATTTT	CASSLRGLGTGGIYQPQHF
TRBV6-1	.	TRBD1	TRBJ2-7	TGTGCCAGCACCGGGACAGGCCTCTACGAGCAGTACTTC	CASTGTGLYEQYF
TRBV7-2	.	.	TRBJ1-1	TGTGCCAGCAGCACTCGACAGAACACTGAAGCTTTCTTT	CASSTRQNTEAFF
TRBV27	.	.	TRBJ1-2	TGTGCCAGCAGTCCCGGAGGACCCAACTATGGCTACACCTTC	CASSPGGPNYGYTF
TRBV7-9	once	.	TRBJ1-1	TGTGCCAGCATCGGAGCGAGGAACACTGAAGCTTTCTTT	CASIGARNTEAFF
TRBV7-6	.	.	TRBJ1-2	TGTGCCAGCAGCCCGGAGGCAGGGGACGCCTATGGCTACACCTTC	CASSPEAGDAYGYTF
TRBV20-1	.	TRBD1	TRBJ1-1	TGCAGTGCCGCGAGACAGGGGGGAGCTTTCTTT	CSAARQGGAFF
TRBV2	few	TRBD1	TRBJ1-4	TGTGCCAGCAGTACCGAGGACAGGGCAACTAATGAAAAACTGTTTTTT	CASSTEDRATNEKLFF
TRBV6-1	.	.	TRBJ2-7	TGTGCCAGCAGTGTATTGGAGCTCACAAGCTACGAGCAGTACTTC	CASSVLELTSYEQYF
TRBV5-6	.	.	TRBJ2-2	TGTGCCAGCAGCTTGGCCGGGGGCGGGGAGCTGTTTTTT	CASSLAGGGELFF